What follows are 23 T cell receptor beta chains derived from one specimen sequenced in a study of CD8+ T cells in alopecia areata. cDNA reverse transcribed from extracted RNA served as the sequencing template. The assay was immunoSEQ multiplex PCR, and TCRdb's table has in-frame clones only and misses some. This table holds fewer than 150,000 clones, around 82% found once. Treatment denoted: oral pan-JAK inhibitor, 5-10 mg twice daily. Here the sequenced sample was CD8+ T cells sorted from blood, taken at week 4, from a patient treated with tofacitinib. These receptor sequences come from a human donor with alopecia areata.

This chain links TRBV9 with TRBJ1-6; possibly TRBD1 for D (5 bases). CDR3 length: 14 amino acids. From germline, CDR1 is SGDLS and CDR2 YYNGEE. Trimming left V 2 bases short and J 9 bases short, with 12 bases between. CDR3 region: CASSVGRPSSPLHF. CDR3 nucleotide sequence: TGTGCCAGCAGCGTGGGACGGCCATCTTCACCCCTCCACTTT.

CDR3 in amino acids: CSVEGWTSGGRRPYEQYF. CDR3 coding DNA: TGCAGCGTTGAGGGTTGGACTAGCGGGGGAAGAAGACCCTACGAGCAGTACTTC. The chain links TRBV29-1 to TRBJ2-7; 13 nucleotides match TRBD2. With V trimmed by 3 bases and J by 2 bases, 13 bases remained unmatched. Germline loops: CDR1 SQVTM, CDR2 ANQGSEA. CDR3 size: 18 residues.

The genes are TRBV6-1 and TRBJ1-2, with D uncertain. CDR1 and CDR2 from the germline V gene are MNHNS and SASEGT. The V end lost 2 bases, the J end lost 10 bases, and 5 bases lay between the germline ends. The CDR3 consists of 10 residues. The CDR3 sequence: CASSERAYTF. CDR3 nucleotide sequence: TGTGCCAGCAGTGAAAGGGCCTACACCTTC.

This clone was counted once. The chain couples TRBV5-1 to TRBJ2-7, with a tentative D call TRBD1 (5 bases). Trimming took off 0 bases at V and 5 bases at J, with 12 bases between the two ends. The CDR3 is made up of 14 amino acids. The germline CDR1 and CDR2 sequences are SGHRS and YFSETQ. CDR3 in amino acids: CASSLGQGFDEQYF. In DNA form, the CDR3 reads TGCGCCAGCAGCTTGGGGCAGGGCTTCGACGAGCAGTACTTC.

The rearrangement joins TRBV6-6 to TRBJ1-1, with no clear D. This CDR3 has 13 residues. The V gene's germline CDR1 is MNHNY and CDR2 SVGAGI (reference sequence). V shed 6 bases and J shed 4 bases, with 12 bases lying between them. The chain's CDR3 is CASRAYDGTEAFF. CDR3 in DNA: TGTGCCAGCAGGGCCTACGATGGCACTGAAGCTTTCTTT.

This clone was picked up one time. The V call is TRBV11-1, the J call TRBJ2-3; D is perhaps TRBD2 (6 bases). CDR3 length equals 15 residues. Looked up from germline, CDR1 is SGHAT and CDR2 is FQDESV (reference sequence). Trimming cost V 1 base and J 4 bases, with 12 bases left between them. The CDR3 nucleotides read TGTGCCAGCAGCTTAGGCGGGGAGGCCTCAGATACGCAGTATTTT. Encoded protein: CASSLGGEASDTQYF.

The J gene is TRBJ2-5, the V gene TRBV27; the match to TRBD1 covers 9 bases. This CDR3 has 15 amino acids. V gave up 2 bases and J gave up 1 base; unmatched junction bases: 2. The germline V gene encodes CDR1 MNHEY and CDR2 SMNVEV (reference sequence). The CDR3 reads CASSLGQGSQETQYF. As DNA, the CDR3 is TGTGCCAGCAGTTTAGGACAGGGGTCCCAAGAGACCCAGTACTTC.

This clone was counted at least ten times. The chain has TRBV6-4 and TRBJ2-3; 8 bases line up with TRBD2. Germline CDR1 is MRHNA and CDR2 is SNTAGT. The trim removed 0 bases at V and 1 base at J, leaving 0 bases unmatched. This CDR3 contains 15 residues. For the CDR3, the DNA is TGTGCCAGCAGTGACTCGCGGGGGGGCACAGATACGCAGTATTTT. It yields the protein CASSDSRGGTDTQYF.

The chain links TRBV2 to TRBJ1-1; 8 bases match TRBD1. The V gene end was trimmed by 6 bases and the J gene end by 1 base; junction bases not matched to a gene: 4. Germline loops: CDR1 SNHLY, CDR2 FYNNEI. The CDR3 is 14 amino acids. The CDR3 coding sequence is TGTGCCAGCAGCACCGGGACAGGGAACACTGAAGCTTTCTTT. Translated, it gives CASSTGTGNTEAFF.

The gene calls are TRBV2 and TRBJ2-7; 10 bases align to TRBD1. This CDR3 contains 15 residues. The J segment lost 2 bases and the V segment lost 6 bases, leaving 7 bases of the junction unmatched. Germline V gene data show CDR1 as SNHLY and CDR2 as FYNNEI. The CDR3 DNA sequence: TGTGCCAGCAGGAAGGGACAGGGGCCTCCCTACGAGCAGTACTTC. It yields the protein CASRKGQGPPYEQYF. Based on the CDR3 plus reference TRBV2 and TRBJ2-7, the full variable domain is EPEVTQTPSHQVTQMGQEVILRCVPISNHLYFYWYRQILGQKVEFLVSFYNNEISEKSEIFDDQFSVERPDGSNFTLKIRSTKLEDSAMYFCASRKGQGPPYEQYFGPGTRLTVT.

V and J are TRBV27 and TRBJ2-7; 8 bases align to TRBD1. Germline V gene sequence: CDR1 MNHEY, CDR2 SMNVEV (reference sequence). There are 16 residues in the CDR3. With V trimmed by 7 bases and J by 2 bases, 13 bases remained unmatched. The CDR3: CASTPKPGQGTYEQYF. For the CDR3, the DNA is TGTGCCAGCACCCCTAAACCCGGACAGGGAACCTACGAGCAGTACTTC.

The rearrangement joins TRBV5-6 to TRBJ2-7; no definite D call. The V gene's germline CDR1 is SGHDT and CDR2 YYEEEE. The CDR3 contains 13 residues. Trimming left V 3 bases short and J 0 bases short, with 7 bases between. CDR3 in amino acids: CASSSPSSYEQYF. In DNA form, the CDR3 reads TGTGCCAGCAGCTCCCCGAGCTCCTACGAGCAGTACTTC.

J is TRBJ2-7 and V is TRBV4-1; TRBD1 matches 7 bases. The CDR3 has 18 amino acids. Germline V gene data show CDR1 as MGHRA and CDR2 as YSYEKL. Unmatched junction bases numbered 15, after V lost 4 bases and J lost 0 bases. The CDR3 DNA follows: TGCGCCAGCAGCCTCGTCTTCCTTCCCCGGGACAGCTCCTACGAGCAGTACTTC. Protein sequence: CASSLVFLPRDSSYEQYF.

The chain is built from TRBV19 and TRBJ2-1, with D perhaps matching TRBD1 (5 bases). Germline V CDR1 and CDR2: LNHDA, SQIVND (reference sequence). V was pared by 3 bases and J by 2 bases, with 11 bases between. CDR3 length: 15 residues. In DNA, the CDR3 is TGTGCCAGTAGTATTGGGGCAGGGACCTACAATGAGCAGTTCTTC. Its protein product is CASSIGAGTYNEQFF.

The V gene is TRBV7-9, the J gene TRBJ2-1, with D unresolved. Per germline, CDR1 SEHNR and CDR2 FQNEAQ (reference sequence). This CDR3 region has 14 residues. V lost 5 bases and J 3 bases, leaving 11 bases between the germline ends. This CDR3 is CASSLPGRYNEQFF. CDR3 DNA: TGTGCCAGCAGCCTCCCAGGCCGCTACAATGAGCAGTTCTTC.

This clone was seen only once. The V and J genes are TRBV4-1 and TRBJ2-6; tentatively, D is TRBD1 or TRBD2 (5 bases each). CDR1 and CDR2 from the germline V gene are MGHRA and YSYEKL. This CDR3 is built from 17 residues. V was clipped by 4 bases and J by 0 bases, with 13 bases between them. For the CDR3, the DNA is TGCGCCAGCAGCCCGGGGCCCGGTCGCTCTGGGGCCAACGTCCTGACTTTC. Its protein product is CASSPGPGRSGANVLTF.

The CDR3 DNA follows: TGCAGCGTCGCCAACGGACTAGCGTCCTACGAGCAGTACTTC. This translates into CSVANGLASYEQYF. The chain couples TRBV29-1 to TRBJ2-7; 9 bases are a match to TRBD2. Germline V lookup: CDR1 SQVTM, CDR2 ANQGSEA. This CDR3 has 14 residues. Germline trimming cut 6 bases from V and 1 base from J; bases unmatched to any gene: 7.

The gene calls are TRBV27 and TRBJ2-3; D ambiguous. CDR1 and CDR2 from the germline V gene are MNHEY and SMNVEV (reference sequence). The CDR3 has 15 amino acids. The germline V and J ends were trimmed by 5 bases and 2 bases, with 14 bases remaining between them. The CDR3 nucleotides are TGTGCCAGCAGTCCTCTTGGTGGGTTCACAGATACGCAGTATTTT. Its protein product is CASSPLGGFTDTQYF.

J is TRBJ2-5 and V is TRBV29-1, with TRBD1 matching 7 bases. Gene TRBJ2-7 matches the end of the DNA better, so the J call may be wrong. This CDR3 comprises 12 residues. Germline CDR1 is SQVTM and CDR2 is ANQGSEA. The CDR3 region is CSVAGQLNEQYF. For the CDR3, the DNA is TGCAGCGTTGCGGGACAGCTCAACGAGCAGTACTTC.

This chain joins TRBV13 and TRBJ2-5; D gene ambiguous. CDR3 size: 16 residues. Trimming cost V 4 bases and J 1 base, with 16 bases left between them. The V gene's germline CDR1 is PRHDT and CDR2 FYEKMQ (reference sequence). CDR3 bases: TGTGCCAGCAGCTCCGAGGAGAAAGGTGGCCAAGAGACCCAGTACTTC. Its translation is CASSSEEKGGQETQYF. The full variable domain, completed using reference TRBV13 and TRBJ2-5, is AAGVIQSPRHLIKEKRETATLKCYPIPRHDTVYWYQQGPGQDPQFLISFYEKMQSDKGSIPDRFSAQQFSDYHSELNMSSLELGDSALYFCASSSEEKGGQETQYFGPGTRLLVL.

The chain uses TRBV6-5 and TRBJ1-2; 7 bases map to TRBD1. Unmatched junction bases numbered 4, after V lost 3 bases and J lost 6 bases. CDR3 length: 13 amino acids. CDR1 is MNHEY and CDR2 is SVGAGI in the germline V gene. CDR3 sequence: CASSYDRVNGYTF. The CDR3 DNA follows: TGTGCCAGCAGTTATGACAGGGTTAATGGCTACACCTTC.

The chain has TRBV29-1 and TRBJ2-4, with D possibly TRBD1 on 6 matching bases. CDR3 length equals 12 residues. Germline lookup yields CDR1 SQVTM and CDR2 ANQGSEA. V was pared by 4 bases and J by 9 bases, with 13 bases between. For the CDR3, the DNA is TGCAGCGTTGTAATTCAGGGGTCCATTCAGTACTTC. It codes for CSVVIQGSIQYF.

The J gene is TRBJ2-1, the V gene TRBV19; 9 nucleotides match TRBD1. The CDR3 spans 13 residues. Germline V gives CDR1 LNHDA, CDR2 SQIVND (reference sequence). Trimming took 3 bases from V and 8 from J; bases not matched to a gene: 2. CDR3 region: CASSITGGYEQFF. The CDR3 nucleotides read TGTGCCAGTAGTATTACAGGGGGCTATGAGCAGTTCTTC.